This T cell receptor (beta chain) appears in the sequencing data of a study of blood T cell repertoires in COVID-19. About the study: Sites across the United States, Italy and Spain contributed samples from acute and convalescent COVID-19.

Generated by immunoSEQ multiplex PCR, the TCRdb table keeps only in-frame clones and is missing some. Among hundreds of thousands of clones listed, 90% were seen once. Cohort placement rested on clinical history that participants reported themselves. Those designated as exposed participants met a COVID-19 case within 2 weeks before study entry. Germline CDR1 MRHNA, CDR2 SNTAGT. The CDR3 extends over 15 amino acids. V lost 3 bases to trimming and J lost 0 bases, with 9 bases between them. This rearrangement joins TRBV6-4 to TRBJ1-5; unclear D gene. This clonotype was sampled from a young man who had been exposed to COVID-19. Sequencing used PBMCs or T cells enriched from blood (not recorded which). The CDR3 DNA is TGTGCCAGCAGTGAGAGGCAGTATAGCAATCAGCCCCAGCATTTT. It codes for CASSERQYSNQPQHF.